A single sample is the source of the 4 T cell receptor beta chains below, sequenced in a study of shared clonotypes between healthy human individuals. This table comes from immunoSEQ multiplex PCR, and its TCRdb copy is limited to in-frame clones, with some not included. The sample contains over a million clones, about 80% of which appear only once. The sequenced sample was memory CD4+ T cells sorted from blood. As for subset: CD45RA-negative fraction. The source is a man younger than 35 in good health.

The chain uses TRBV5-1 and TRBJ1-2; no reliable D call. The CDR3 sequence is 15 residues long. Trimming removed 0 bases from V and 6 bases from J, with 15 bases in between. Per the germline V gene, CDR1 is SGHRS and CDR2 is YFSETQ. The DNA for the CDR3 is TGCGCCAGCAGCTTGGAGGGTTCGATGGCGCATGGCTACACCTTC. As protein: CASSLEGSMAHGYTF.

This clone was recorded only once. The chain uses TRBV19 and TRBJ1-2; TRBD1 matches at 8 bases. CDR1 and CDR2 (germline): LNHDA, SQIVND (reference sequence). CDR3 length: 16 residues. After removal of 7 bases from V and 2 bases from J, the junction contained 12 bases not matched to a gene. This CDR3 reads CASNRPGTGENYGYTF. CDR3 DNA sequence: TGTGCCAGTAACCGACCGGGGACAGGAGAGAACTATGGCTACACCTTC.

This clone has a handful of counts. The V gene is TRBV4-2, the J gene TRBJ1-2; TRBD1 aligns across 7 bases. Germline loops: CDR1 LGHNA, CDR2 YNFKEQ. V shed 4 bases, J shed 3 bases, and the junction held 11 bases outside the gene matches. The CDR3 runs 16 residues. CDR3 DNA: TGTGCCAGCAGCCCAGAGGCAGGACAGGCCTACTATGGCTACACCTTC. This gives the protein CASSPEAGQAYYGYTF.

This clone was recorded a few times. As DNA, the CDR3 is TGTGCCAGCTCCCCCGCGGATGGGACAGGGGATGGCTACACCTTC. Protein sequence: CASSPADGTGDGYTF. The rearrangement links TRBV18 to TRBJ1-2; 10 bases map to TRBD1. Germline lookup yields CDR1 KGHSH and CDR2 LQKENI. With V trimmed by 6 bases and J by 6 bases, 10 bases remained unmatched. The CDR3 extends over 15 amino acids.